A single sample is the source of the 20 T cell receptor beta chains below, sequenced in a study of beta chain features in type 1 diabetes (dated by TCRdb to between 2017 and 2018). Library prep was done by the immunoSEQ multiplex PCR assay. All of the isolated RNA was reverse transcribed with the High Capacity cDNA Reverse Transcription Kit, so expressed TCRB transcripts were sequenced. The immuneACCESS repertoire file appears here via TCRdb, limited to in-frame rearrangements. These files lack a portion of the clones; in checked studies, under half of the deficit traces to unresolved V genes, and the cause of the others is not known. The sample table holds under 200,000 clones, of which about 7.3% were seen once. Approximately 0.69% of the sample belongs to the ten largest clones. Material: central memory CD4+ T cells from blood. The receptors here all came from a man in his late teens or twenties in good health.

V gene TRBV11-2 combines with J gene TRBJ2-7; 7 bases agree with TRBD1. CDR3 length equals 14 residues. Germline trimming cut 2 bases from V and 2 bases from J; bases unmatched to any gene: 3. CDR1 and CDR2 from the germline V gene are SGHAT and FQNNGV. This CDR3 reads CASSLIGQAYEQYF. CDR3 DNA sequence: TGTGCCAGCAGCTTAATAGGACAGGCCTACGAGCAGTACTTC.

V usage is TRBV28 and J usage is TRBJ2-5, with TRBD2 matching over 7 bases. CDR3 length equals 16 residues. V dropped 5 bases and J dropped 1; count of bases not matched to a gene: 10. The germline V gene has CDR1 MDHEN and CDR2 SYDVKM. The CDR3 DNA is TGTGCCAGCAGTACCATGAGCGGGGTCCCCCAAGAGACCCAGTACTTC. The encoded protein is CASSTMSGVPQETQYF.

The chain joins TRBV6-1 to TRBJ1-1; D unclear. The germline V and J ends were trimmed by 7 bases and 0 bases, with 15 bases remaining between them. CDR1 is MNHNS and CDR2 is SASEGT in the germline V gene. This CDR3 comprises 15 residues. The CDR3 loop reads CASTITAVMNTEAFF. CDR3 DNA: TGTGCCAGCACTATAACAGCCGTGATGAACACTGAAGCTTTCTTT.

This clone was detected a few times. The junction and the germline gene differ at one end; a read error may be behind it. The rearrangement uses TRBV7-7 and TRBJ2-2; D is perhaps TRBD1 (6 bases). Germline values: CDR1 SSHAT, CDR2 FNYEAQ (reference sequence). The CDR3 is made up of 15 amino acids. CDR3 coding DNA: TGTGCTAGCAGCTTAGACGCAGGGGATACCGGGGAGCTGTTTTTT. Its protein is CASSLDAGDTGELFF. The variable domain in full, completed from reference TRBV7-7 and TRBJ2-2, reads GAGVSQSPRYKVTKRGQDVTLRCDPISSHATLYWYQQALGQGPEFLTYFNYEAQPDKSGLPSDRFSAERPEGSISTLTIQRTEQRDSAMYRCASSLDAGDTGELFFGEGSRLTVL.

Many counts were recorded for this clone. The gene calls are TRBV5-1 and TRBJ2-6; 12 nucleotides align to TRBD1. Looked up from germline, CDR1 is SGHRS and CDR2 is YFSETQ. The CDR3 contains 19 residues. V shed 5 bases, J shed 0 bases, and the junction held 9 bases outside the gene matches. The CDR3 DNA sequence: TGCGCCAGCAGTTCGGGACAGGGGGCCTACTACTCTGGGGCCAACGTCCTGACTTTC. The encoded protein is CASSSGQGAYYSGANVLTF.

This clone has at least ten counts. The rearrangement uses TRBV7-2 and TRBJ2-3, with D hard to call. The V and J ends lost 7 bases and 0 bases respectively, with 11 bases between them. This CDR3 region has 14 residues. CDR1 SGHTA and CDR2 FQGNSA come from the germline V gene. The chain's CDR3 is CASTVYLSTDTQYF. The CDR3, as DNA: TGTGCCAGCACAGTATACCTTAGCACAGATACGCAGTATTTT.

This clone was observed at least ten times. V gene TRBV15 combines with J gene TRBJ2-1; no clear D. Per the germline V gene, CDR1 is LNHNV and CDR2 is YYDKDF (reference sequence). This CDR3 is built from 14 residues. The ends were cut back, 4 bases at V and 5 bases at J, with 12 bases in the middle. CDR3 DNA: TGTGCCACCAGCAACACATACCAGGACAATGAGCAGTTCTTC. Residues: CATSNTYQDNEQFF.

There are many counts of this clone. The chain recombines TRBV7-2 with TRBJ2-1, with 10 bases matching TRBD2. The CDR3 runs to 15 residues. The V and J ends lost 5 bases and 6 bases, in that order; junction bases with no gene match: 7. From germline, CDR1 is SGHTA and CDR2 FQGNSA. As DNA, the CDR3 is TGTGCCAGCAGCCAGGGACTAGCGAGCGGCAATGAGCAGTTCTTC. This codes for CASSQGLASGNEQFF.

This clone was found a few times. This chain joins TRBV28 and TRBJ2-7, with TRBD1 as a possible D gene (5 bases). V was cut by 3 bases and J by 2 bases, with 14 bases left in between. Germline V gene data show CDR1 as MDHEN and CDR2 as SYDVKM. There are 15 residues in the CDR3. CDR3 coding DNA: TGTGCCAGCAGTTTCGCCTTTGGGGCAGCCTACGAGCAGTACTTC. Protein: CASSFAFGAAYEQYF.

The V call is TRBV18, the J call TRBJ1-3; D not resolved. Germline lookup yields CDR1 KGHSH and CDR2 LQKENI. V was shortened by 3 bases and J by 4 bases, with 13 bases between the two germline ends. CDR3 size: 15 residues. The CDR3 nucleotides read TGTGCCAGCTCACCGAGGGCTACTGGGGGAAACACCATATATTTT. It codes for CASSPRATGGNTIYF.

The rearrangement links TRBV30 to TRBJ2-1, with D possibly matching TRBD2 (5 bases). Per the germline V gene, CDR1 is GTSNPN and CDR2 is SVGIG (reference sequence). V lost 5 bases to trimming and J lost 0 bases, with 14 bases between them. The CDR3 has 15 amino acids. In DNA form, the CDR3 reads TGTGCCTGGTCCCCTAGCTGGAGCTCCTACAATGAGCAGTTCTTC. Translated, it gives CAWSPSWSSYNEQFF. Drawing the rest from reference TRBV30 and TRBJ2-1, the complete variable domain is SQTIHQWPATLVQPVGSPLSLECTVEGTSNPNLYWYRQAAGRGLQLLFYSVGIGQISSEVPQNLSASRPQDRQFILSSKKLLLSDSGFYLCAWSPSWSSYNEQFFGPGTRLTVL.

The chain uses TRBV27 and TRBJ2-7; D uncertain. Trimming shortened V by 8 bases and J by 0 bases, and 14 bases separated the two germline ends. Per germline, CDR1 MNHEY and CDR2 SMNVEV (reference sequence). The CDR3 contains 14 residues. The CDR3 DNA is TGTGCCAGCTCCCGTCTCCCCAGCTCCTACGAGCAGTACTTC. Its translation: CASSRLPSSYEQYF.

This clone came up a few times. Other DNA sequences within the sample encode an identical CDR3. The V and J genes are TRBV28 and TRBJ1-2; TRBD1 matches at 10 bases. The CDR3 length is 14 residues. CDR1 is MDHEN and CDR2 is SYDVKM in the germline V gene. The junction had 8 bases not matched to a gene; V was cut back by 6 bases and J by 7 bases. CDR3 sequence: CASRPGQGRSGYTF. The CDR3, as DNA: TGTGCCAGCAGACCGGGACAGGGGAGATCTGGCTACACCTTC.

In its sample, this clone was seen a few times. This chain uses TRBV11-3 with TRBJ1-1; D gene uncertain. Germline loops: CDR1 SGHNT, CDR2 YENEEA. Trimming took off 4 bases at V and 1 base at J, with 4 bases between the two ends. The length of the CDR3 is 12 residues. CDR3 sequence (DNA): TGTGCCAGCAGCTCCCGGAACACTGAAGCTTTCTTT. It specifies CASSSRNTEAFF.

This chain links TRBV4-2 with TRBJ1-2; tentative D call: TRBD1 (6 bases). The CDR3 totals 15 residues. V was shortened by 1 base and J by 4 bases, with 13 bases between the two germline ends. Germline CDR1 and CDR2: LGHNA and YNFKEQ. CDR3 sequence (DNA): TGTGCCAGCAGCCAAGGTCGGACAGCTATCTATGGCTACACCTTC. This sequence encodes CASSQGRTAIYGYTF.

The chain recombines TRBV30 with TRBJ1-2; 7 positions agree with TRBD1. The CDR3 contains 14 residues. Germline CDR1 GTSNPN, CDR2 SVGIG (reference sequence). Trimming cost V 2 bases and J 7 bases; bases outside gene matches: 10. The CDR3 DNA reads as TGTGCCTGGAGTCCAAAGACAGGGAGTTCTGGCTACACCTTC. Its protein is CAWSPKTGSSGYTF.

The sample holds a few counts of this clone. This chain joins TRBV7-3 and TRBJ2-2, with 7 nucleotides matching TRBD2. The ends lost 5 bases at V and 2 bases at J; junction bases unmatched: 5. The CDR3 runs 15 residues. CDR1 and CDR2 (germline): SGHTA, FQGTGA. The CDR3 nucleotides read TGTGCCAGCAGCCCTCGACTAGCCAACACCGGGGAGCTGTTTTTT. Amino acids: CASSPRLANTGELFF.

Only a few counts were recorded for this clone. Other DNA sequences from this sample encode an identical CDR3 as well. The chain couples TRBV2 to TRBJ2-7; D is possibly TRBD1 (5 bases). CDR1 is SNHLY, CDR2 FYNNEI, per germline. CDR3 size: 15 residues. V was trimmed by 5 bases and J by 6 bases, leaving 20 bases between them. The DNA of the CDR3 is TGTGCCAGCAGTCTGGCAGGGAACCACCTCGGCGAGCAGTACTTC. Translated, it gives CASSLAGNHLGEQYF.

In its sample, this clone was seen a few times. V and J are TRBV29-1 and TRBJ1-1; TRBD1 agrees at 9 bases. The CDR3 consists of 13 residues. The V and J ends lost 8 bases and 7 bases, in that order; junction bases with no gene match: 11. Germline values: CDR1 SQVTM, CDR2 ANQGSEA. The CDR3 here is CSSSGTGRGEAFF. In nucleotides, the CDR3 is TGCAGCTCCTCCGGGACAGGGAGGGGTGAAGCTTTCTTT.

This clone was counted many times. V is TRBV12-5 and J is TRBJ1-2, with 7 bases identical to TRBD1. This CDR3 is built from 13 residues. Germline loops: CDR1 LGHNT, CDR2 FRNRAP. V lost 1 base and J lost 4; bases outside the gene matches: 0. The DNA for the CDR3 is TGTGCTAGTGGTTTGGGGACAGGCTATGGCTACACCTTC. Translation: CASGLGTGYGYTF.